This T cell receptor beta chain was documented in a study of blood T cell repertoires in COVID-19. The CDR3 loop spans 16 amino acids. Germline V gene sequence: CDR1 SGHDT, CDR2 YYEEEE. V was pared by 0 bases and J by 5 bases, with 17 bases between. Here immunoSEQ multiplex PCR was the method, and the copy in TCRdb shows in-frame clones only, minus some. The table records around 140,000 clones, around 88% of them present only once. Sequencing was done on a sample of peripheral blood. The source is a human donor in a cohort sampled during active COVID-19. The V and J genes are TRBV5-6 and TRBJ2-5, with D possibly matching TRBD2 (5 bases). The CDR3 protein is CASSLVPTVRGETQYF. DNA of the CDR3: TGTGCCAGCAGCTTGGTCCCGACTGTCAGAGGGGAGACCCAGTACTTC.